This TCR beta chain appears in the sequencing data of a study of response to subunit inactivated influenza vaccine. Study-level points and caveats: The authors offered the suggestion that each seasonal influenza vaccination recruits few new T cells.

One entry per CDR3 protein results from TCRdb running MiXCR on the RT-PCR reads. The data contain a few hundred thousand distinct CDR3 sequences, roughly 9.7% of them seen just once; the ten biggest clones take up approximately 12%. This clonotype showed up many times. No antigen is known for it. Trimming shortened V by 3 bases and J by 7 bases, and 13 bases separated the two germline ends. The length of the CDR3 is 14 residues. The receptor was isolated from a man aged 45 to 65 who received an inactivated influenza vaccine. Sample: PBMCs from blood, taken roughly 46 days after vaccination. J is TRBJ2-4 and V is TRBV12-3 or TRBV12-4, with a weak D call TRBD1 (5 bases). DNA for the CDR3: TGTGCCAGCAGTTTTGAAAGCGCAGGGAACATTCAGTACTTC. It encodes CASSFESAGNIQYF.